The clone carrying this T cell receptor (beta chain) came up once. Its specificity is unknown. The data belong to a study of Ad26.COV2.S vaccination and SARS-CoV-2 variants. Study in general: Of the COV1001 trial arms, the Ad26.COV2.S arm included the donor. Donor got 5x10^10 or 1x10^11 viral particles of Ad26.COV2.S.

Assay used: immunoSEQ multiplex PCR; TCRdb lists only in-frame clones, some missing. The data show 200,000 to 250,000 clones, over 75% seen once. This sample's treatment: some 20 received Ad26.COV2.S at low or high dose, single or two shots; about 5 received placebo; per-sample allocation not given. On day 63 after the first injection, vaccine and placebo recipients gave samples. Germline assignment: CDR1 SGDLS and CDR2 YYNGEE. V trimming: 0 bases; J trimming: 6 bases; junction bases outside the gene matches: 8. The length of the CDR3 is 16 residues. General study points: Participants given vaccine showed non-spike TCR breadth similar to that of placebo recipients. Possible underestimation of total T cell responses by the TCR breadth and depth analyses was noted.

This TCR came from a person aged 18-65 years who received the Ad26.COV2.S COVID-19 vaccine or a placebo. The chain couples TRBV9 to TRBJ2-1; the match to TRBD2 covers 8 bases. This specimen was peripheral blood, taken in a trial of Ad26.COV2.S vaccine versus placebo. DNA of the CDR3: TGTGCCAGCAGCGTAGGATTGGGAGCGGGAGTCAATGAGCAGTTCTTC. This codes for CASSVGLGAGVNEQFF.